One sample yielded the 13 T cell receptor beta chains listed below, sequenced in a study of T cells in Graves' hyperthyroidism and ophthalmopathy. Amplified regions were TCR beta CDR3 sequences from RNA transcripts. Using the HTBI primer set, a first-round RT-PCR was run on the TCR CDR3. TCRdb itself ran the multiplex PCR reads through MiXCR, one entry per CDR3 protein. Here the sample spans 95,000 to 110,000 distinct CDR3 sequences, roughly 47% being singletons. Sequencing was done on a sample of blood. These receptors were taken from a man aged 40-50 years with Graves' hyperthyroidism.

This clonotype was counted many times. The chain recombines TRBV5-1 with TRBJ2-3; no clear D gene. V was pared by 0 bases and J by 0 bases, with 11 bases between. CDR1 and CDR2 from the germline V gene are SGHRS and YFSETQ. The CDR3 covers 16 residues. CDR3 sequence reads: CASSLALRASTDTQYF. For the CDR3, the DNA is TGCGCCAGCAGCTTGGCCTTGAGAGCTAGCACAGATACGCAGTATTTT.

This clonotype was detected ten times or more. V usage is TRBV11-3 and J usage is TRBJ2-3; D possibly corresponds to TRBD1 (6 bases). Trimming pared 0 bases from V and 5 bases from J, leaving 6 bases between. The CDR3 totals 13 residues. Per the germline V gene, CDR1 is SGHNT and CDR2 is YENEEA. CDR3 region: CASSLEQGDTQYF. In DNA, the CDR3 is TGTGCCAGCAGCTTAGAACAGGGAGATACGCAGTATTTT. The variable domain in full, with the rest retrieved from reference TRBV11-3 and TRBJ2-3, is EAGVVQSPRYKIIEKKQPVAFWCNPISGHNTLYWYLQNLGQGPELLIRYENEEAVDDSQLPKDRFSAERLKGVDSTLKIQPAELGDSAVYLCASSLEQGDTQYFGPGTRLTVL.

There are many counts of this clonotype. This rearrangement joins TRBV11-3 to TRBJ2-7; D is possibly TRBD2 (6 bases). Germline loops: CDR1 SGHNT, CDR2 YENEEA. Trimming removed 3 bases at V and 3 bases at J, with 12 bases between. The CDR3 spans 14 residues. CDR3 amino acids: CASSFAGAGYEQYF. CDR3 in DNA: TGTGCCAGCAGCTTCGCCGGAGCGGGCTACGAGCAGTACTTC.

This sequence joins TRBV7-6 and TRBJ2-5; 11 bases are shared with TRBD2. The CDR3 length is 14 residues. With V trimmed by 8 bases and J by 4 bases, 6 bases remained unmatched. Germline CDR1 is SGHVS and CDR2 is FNYEAQ. CDR3 sequence: CASGITSGGETQYF. CDR3 nucleotides: TGTGCCAGCGGCATCACTAGCGGGGGAGAGACCCAGTACTTC.

Points on this clonotype: The final CDR3 position lacks the conserved phenylalanine or tryptophan, pointing to a likely read error. No DNA is shown, since the ends of the CDR3 on it are uncertain; the CDR3 is the one TCRdb lists. This chain links TRBV29-1 with TRBJ2-3; the table gives TRBD2 as D, unverified against the DNA. The CDR3 is 14 amino acids in total, end residues counted. Germline V gives CDR1 SQVTM, CDR2 ANQGSEA. CDR3 residues: CSVGPSGSGDTQCS.

The CDR3 DNA sequence: TGTGCCAGCAGTTATAGTAGAGAGGGCTACACCTTC. Protein product: CASSYSREGYTF. The chain combines TRBV6-5 with TRBJ1-2; unclear D gene. Trimming took off 3 bases at V and 8 bases at J, with 10 bases between the two ends. The CDR3 sequence is 12 residues long. Germline values: CDR1 MNHEY, CDR2 SVGAGI.

The chain joins TRBV2 to TRBJ2-1, with a tentative D call TRBD2 (5 bases). This CDR3 contains 14 residues. Germline loops: CDR1 SNHLY, CDR2 FYNNEI. The V and J ends lost 3 bases and 4 bases respectively, with 10 bases between them. The CDR3 sequence: CASSEDSRYNEQFF. The CDR3, as DNA: TGTGCCAGCAGTGAGGACTCCCGGTACAATGAGCAGTTCTTC.

V gene TRBV7-9 combines with J gene TRBJ2-7, with 7 nucleotides matching TRBD1. The CDR3 runs to 12 residues. The V segment lost 3 bases and the J segment 12 bases; nucleotides outside the gene matches: 8. Per the germline V gene, CDR1 is SEHNR and CDR2 is FQNEAQ (reference sequence). The CDR3 DNA reads as TGTGCCAGCAGCTTGGCAGCCAGGGGGTCGTACTTC. Amino acid sequence: CASSLAARGSYF.

This clonotype was counted many times. V and J are TRBV10-3 and TRBJ1-2; TRBD1 is a possible D gene (5 bases). This CDR3 spans 15 amino acids. Germline V gene lookup returns CDR1 ENHRY and CDR2 SYGVKD. V lost 7 bases, J lost 3 bases, and 18 bases lay in between. This CDR3 reads CAINSGTEPDYGYTF. DNA for the CDR3: TGTGCCATCAACTCCGGGACCGAGCCCGACTATGGCTACACCTTC.

The chain carries TRBV2 and TRBJ2-3, with 7 positions matching TRBD2. From germline, CDR1 is SNHLY and CDR2 FYNNEI. This CDR3 is built from 15 residues. Trimming cost V 8 bases and J 1 base; bases outside gene matches: 9. The CDR3 bases are TGTGCCAGCTTAGATTTGGGGAGGGGCACAGATACGCAGTATTTT. It encodes CASLDLGRGTDTQYF. Combining the CDR3 with reference TRBV2 and TRBJ2-3 gives the whole variable domain EPEVTQTPSHQVTQMGQEVILRCVPISNHLYFYWYRQILGQKVEFLVSFYNNEISEKSEIFDDQFSVERPDGSNFTLKIRSTKLEDSAMYFCASLDLGRGTDTQYFGPGTRLTVL.

The chain combines TRBV20-1 with TRBJ1-3; no reliable D call. Germline CDR1 reads DFQATT; CDR2 reads SNEGSKA (reference sequence). Trimming left V 1 base short and J 7 bases short, with 11 bases between. This CDR3 is 13 amino acids long. The CDR3: CSARGGRMNTIYF. As DNA, the CDR3 is TGCAGTGCTAGAGGAGGACGGATGAACACCATATATTTT.

The table lists this clonotype with many counts. CDR3 protein: CSAANPSGRTYEQYF. The CDR3 nucleotides read TGCAGTGCCGCCAATCCTAGCGGGAGGACCTACGAGCAGTACTTC. The chain recombines TRBV20-1 with TRBJ2-7; 11 positions match TRBD2. There are 15 residues in the CDR3. Germline values: CDR1 DFQATT, CDR2 SNEGSKA (reference sequence). V lost 6 bases, J lost 2 bases, and 9 bases stayed unmatched.

Ten or more counts support this clonotype. The chain carries TRBV5-8 and TRBJ1-1; unclear D gene. CDR1 is SGHTS and CDR2 is YDEGEE in the germline V gene. Trimming took off 2 bases at V and 3 bases at J, with 20 bases between the two ends. This CDR3 spans 17 amino acids. In DNA, the CDR3 is TGTGCCAGCAGCTTAGGGAGGAGTGGCCCCAAGCACACTGAAGCTTTCTTT. Residues: CASSLGRSGPKHTEAFF.